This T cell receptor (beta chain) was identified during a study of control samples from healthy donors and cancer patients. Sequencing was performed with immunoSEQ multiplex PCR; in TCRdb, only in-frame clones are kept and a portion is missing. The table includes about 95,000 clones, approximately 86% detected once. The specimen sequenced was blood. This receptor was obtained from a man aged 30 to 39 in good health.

CDR3 in amino acids: CASSADIGYYGYTF. Here the CDR3 DNA reads TGTGCCAGCAGCGCGGACATAGGATACTATGGCTACACCTTC. The chain uses TRBV9 and TRBJ1-2; TRBD1 is a possible D gene (5 bases). Germline CDR1 is SGDLS and CDR2 is YYNGEE. V gave up 3 bases and J gave up 3 bases, with 12 bases separating them. CDR3 length equals 14 residues.